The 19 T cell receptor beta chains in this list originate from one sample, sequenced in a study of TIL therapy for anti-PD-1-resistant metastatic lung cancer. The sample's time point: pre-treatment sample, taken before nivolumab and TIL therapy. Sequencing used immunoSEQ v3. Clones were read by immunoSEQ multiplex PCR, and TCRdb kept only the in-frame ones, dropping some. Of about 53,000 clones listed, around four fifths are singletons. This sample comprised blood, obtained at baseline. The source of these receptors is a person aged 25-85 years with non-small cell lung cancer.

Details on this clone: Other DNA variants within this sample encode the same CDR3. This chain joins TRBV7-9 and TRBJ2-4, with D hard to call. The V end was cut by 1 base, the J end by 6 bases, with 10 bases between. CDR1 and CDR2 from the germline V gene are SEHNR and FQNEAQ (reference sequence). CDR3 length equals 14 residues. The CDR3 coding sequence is TGTGCCAGCAGCTTAGGCGTGGGCCGAAACATTCAGTACTTC. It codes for CASSLGVGRNIQYF.

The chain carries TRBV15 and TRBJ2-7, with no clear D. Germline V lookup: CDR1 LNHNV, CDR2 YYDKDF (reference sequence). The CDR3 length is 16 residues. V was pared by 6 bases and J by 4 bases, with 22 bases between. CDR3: CATRKNPEPSKYEQYF. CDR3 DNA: TGTGCCACCAGGAAGAACCCAGAGCCAAGTAAATACGAGCAGTACTTC.

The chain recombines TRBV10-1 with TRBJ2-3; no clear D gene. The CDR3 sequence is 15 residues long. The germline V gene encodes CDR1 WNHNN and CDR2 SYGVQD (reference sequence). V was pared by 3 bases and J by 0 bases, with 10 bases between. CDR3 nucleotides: TGCGCCAGCAGTGATCACGGCACTAGCACAGATACGCAGTATTTT. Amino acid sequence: CASSDHGTSTDTQYF.

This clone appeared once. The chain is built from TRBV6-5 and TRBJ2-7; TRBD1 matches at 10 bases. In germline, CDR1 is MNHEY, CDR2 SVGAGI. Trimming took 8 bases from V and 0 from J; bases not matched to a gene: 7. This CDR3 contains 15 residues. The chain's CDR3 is CASRVRDRGSYEQYF. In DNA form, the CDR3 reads TGTGCCAGCCGTGTTCGGGACAGGGGCTCCTACGAGCAGTACTTC.

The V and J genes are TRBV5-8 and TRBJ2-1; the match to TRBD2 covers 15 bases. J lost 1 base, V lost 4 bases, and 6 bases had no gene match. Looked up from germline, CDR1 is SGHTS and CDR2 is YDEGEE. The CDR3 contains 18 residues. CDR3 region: CASSPWTSGRGSYNEQFF. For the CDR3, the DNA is TGTGCCAGCAGCCCCTGGACTAGCGGGAGGGGATCCTACAATGAGCAGTTCTTC.

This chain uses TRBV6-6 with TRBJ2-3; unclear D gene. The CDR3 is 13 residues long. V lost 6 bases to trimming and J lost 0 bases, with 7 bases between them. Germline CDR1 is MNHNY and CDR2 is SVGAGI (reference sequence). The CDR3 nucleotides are TGTGCCAGCAGGGCAGCTAGCACAGATACGCAGTATTTT. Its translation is CASRAASTDTQYF.

The CDR3 loop is CASTVSGGRSGNTIYF. The CDR3, as DNA: TGTGCCAGCACCGTGTCCGGGGGCCGCTCTGGAAACACCATATATTTT. V and J are TRBV11-2 and TRBJ1-3; TRBD1 is a possible D gene (6 bases). The CDR3 is 16 amino acids. V gave up 7 bases and J gave up 0 bases, with 16 bases separating them. In germline, CDR1 is SGHAT, CDR2 FQNNGV. The whole variable domain, filled in from reference TRBV11-2 and TRBJ1-3, reads EAGVAQSPRYKIIEKRQSVAFWCNPISGHATLYWYQQILGQGPKLLIQFQNNGVVDDSQLPKDRFSAERLKGVDSTLKIQPAKLEDSAVYLCASTVSGGRSGNTIYFGEGSWLTVV.

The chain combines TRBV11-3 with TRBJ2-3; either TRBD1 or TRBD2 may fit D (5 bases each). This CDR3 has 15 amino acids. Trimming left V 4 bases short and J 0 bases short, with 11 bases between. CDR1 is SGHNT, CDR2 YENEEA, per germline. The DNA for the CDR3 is TGTGCCAGCAGCTCTGGGGGTACTAGCACAGATACGCAGTATTTT. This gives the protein CASSSGGTSTDTQYF.

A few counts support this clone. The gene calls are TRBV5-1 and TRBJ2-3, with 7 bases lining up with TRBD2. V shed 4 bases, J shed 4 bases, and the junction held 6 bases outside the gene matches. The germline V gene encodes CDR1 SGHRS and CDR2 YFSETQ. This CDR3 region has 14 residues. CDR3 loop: CASSLRTSSDTQYF. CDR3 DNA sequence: TGCGCCAGCAGCCTTCGGACTAGTTCAGATACGCAGTATTTT.

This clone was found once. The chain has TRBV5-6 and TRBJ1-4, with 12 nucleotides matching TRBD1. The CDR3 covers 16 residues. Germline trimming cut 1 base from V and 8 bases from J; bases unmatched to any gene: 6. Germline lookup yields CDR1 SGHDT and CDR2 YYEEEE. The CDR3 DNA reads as TGTGCCAGCAGCTTGTGGGGACAGGGGGCTCGGGAAAAACTGTTTTTT. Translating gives CASSLWGQGAREKLFF.

This CDR3 is CASSEAGHYGYTF. CDR3 sequence (DNA): TGTGCCAGCTCAGAGGCGGGACACTATGGCTACACCTTC. The V gene is TRBV18, the J gene TRBJ1-2; D is possibly TRBD1 (5 bases). This CDR3 is 13 amino acids long. The V end lost 5 bases, the J end lost 3 bases, and 10 bases lay between the germline ends. From germline, CDR1 is KGHSH and CDR2 LQKENI.

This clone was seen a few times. CDR3 DNA: TGTGCCAGCAGTTTTGGGGGAGGCCAGCCCCAGCATTTT. It yields the protein CASSFGGGQPQHF. The rearrangement links TRBV27 to TRBJ1-5; D might be TRBD1 (5 bases). CDR3 length: 13 residues. Between the trimmed V and J ends, which lost 3 bases and 7 bases, there was a span of 10 bases. Germline V gives CDR1 MNHEY, CDR2 SMNVEV (reference sequence).

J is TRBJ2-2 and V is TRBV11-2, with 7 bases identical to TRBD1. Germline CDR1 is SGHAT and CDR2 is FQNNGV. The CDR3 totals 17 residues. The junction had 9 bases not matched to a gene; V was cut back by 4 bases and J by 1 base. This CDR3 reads CASSSLKGAGNTGELFF. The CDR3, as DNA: TGTGCCAGCAGCTCGTTGAAGGGGGCAGGGAACACCGGGGAGCTGTTTTTT.

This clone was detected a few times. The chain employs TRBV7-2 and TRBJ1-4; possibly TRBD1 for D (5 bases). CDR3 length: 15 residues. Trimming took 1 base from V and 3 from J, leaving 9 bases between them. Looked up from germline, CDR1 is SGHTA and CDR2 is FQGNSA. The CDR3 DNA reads TGTGCCAGCAGCTTAGAGAGGGGTCCTAATGAAAAACTGTTTTTT. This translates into CASSLERGPNEKLFF.

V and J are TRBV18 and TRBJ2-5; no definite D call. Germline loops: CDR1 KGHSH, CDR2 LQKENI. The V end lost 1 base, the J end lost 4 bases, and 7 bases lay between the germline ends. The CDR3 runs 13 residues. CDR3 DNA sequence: TGTGCCAGCTCACCACTCGCCGGAGAGACCCAGTACTTC. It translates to CASSPLAGETQYF. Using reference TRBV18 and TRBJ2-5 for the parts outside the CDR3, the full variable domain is NAGVMQNPRHLVRRRGQEARLRCSPMKGHSHVYWYRQLPEEGLKFMVYLQKENIIDESGMPKERFSAEFPKEGPSILRIQQVVRGDSAAYFCASSPLAGETQYFGPGTRLLVL.

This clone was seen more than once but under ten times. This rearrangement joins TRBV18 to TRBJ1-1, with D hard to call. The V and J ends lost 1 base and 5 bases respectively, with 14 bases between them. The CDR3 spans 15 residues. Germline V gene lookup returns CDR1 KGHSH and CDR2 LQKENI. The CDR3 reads CASSPQNPRRTEAFF. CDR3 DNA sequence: TGTGCCAGCTCACCACAGAACCCCCGTAGGACTGAAGCTTTCTTT.

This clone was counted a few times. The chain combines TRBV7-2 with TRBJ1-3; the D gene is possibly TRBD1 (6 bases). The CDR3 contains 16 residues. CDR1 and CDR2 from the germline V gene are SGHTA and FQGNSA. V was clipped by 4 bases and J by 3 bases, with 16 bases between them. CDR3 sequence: CASSYSAGGFGNTIYF. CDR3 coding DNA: TGTGCCAGCAGCTACTCTGCCGGGGGCTTTGGAAACACCATATATTTT. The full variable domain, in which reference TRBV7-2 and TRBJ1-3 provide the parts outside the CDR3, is GAGVSQSPSNKVTEKGKDVELRCDPISGHTALYWYRQSLGQGLEFLIYFQGNSAPDKSGLPSDRFSAERTGGSVSTLTIQRTQQEDSAVYLCASSYSAGGFGNTIYFGEGSWLTVV.

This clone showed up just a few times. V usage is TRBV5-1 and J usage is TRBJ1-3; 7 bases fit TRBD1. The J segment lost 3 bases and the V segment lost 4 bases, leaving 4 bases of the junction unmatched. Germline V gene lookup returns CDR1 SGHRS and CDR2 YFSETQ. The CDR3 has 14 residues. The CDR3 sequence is CASSPRDSGNTIYF. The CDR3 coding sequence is TGCGCCAGCAGCCCGAGGGACAGTGGAAACACCATATATTTT.

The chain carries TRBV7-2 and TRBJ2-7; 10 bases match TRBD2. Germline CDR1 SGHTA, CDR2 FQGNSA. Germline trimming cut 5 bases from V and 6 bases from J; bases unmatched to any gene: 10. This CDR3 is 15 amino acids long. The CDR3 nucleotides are TGTGCCAGCAGCCAGACTAGCGGGTCGGTTCTCGAGCAGTACTTC. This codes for CASSQTSGSVLEQYF.